This TCR beta chain was sequenced in a study of beta chain features in type 1 diabetes. Notes on the study in general: People with Type 1 diabetes carried modestly yet significantly shorter TCRB CDR3s in all four CD4+ subsets.

This clone was detected only a few times. The antigen remains undetermined. Expressed TCRB transcripts were sequenced because the isolated RNA had all been reverse transcribed beforehand. Repertoires were generated with immunoSEQ multiplex PCR, while TCRdb's copy carries only in-frame clones and drops some. The sample has a few hundred thousand clones; about 13% are singletons. J was trimmed by 2 bases and V by 3 bases; bases with no gene match: 13. Germline V CDR1 and CDR2: MDHEN, SYDVKM. CDR3 size: 17 residues. The V gene is TRBV28, the J gene TRBJ2-7, with 7 positions matching TRBD1. What was sequenced was naive CD4+ T cells from blood. This sequence was found in a man younger than 40 with type 1 diabetes. CDR3 sequence: CASSLSSLGDRTYEQYF. CDR3 DNA sequence: TGTGCCAGCAGTTTGTCCTCTTTGGGGGACAGAACCTACGAGCAGTACTTC.